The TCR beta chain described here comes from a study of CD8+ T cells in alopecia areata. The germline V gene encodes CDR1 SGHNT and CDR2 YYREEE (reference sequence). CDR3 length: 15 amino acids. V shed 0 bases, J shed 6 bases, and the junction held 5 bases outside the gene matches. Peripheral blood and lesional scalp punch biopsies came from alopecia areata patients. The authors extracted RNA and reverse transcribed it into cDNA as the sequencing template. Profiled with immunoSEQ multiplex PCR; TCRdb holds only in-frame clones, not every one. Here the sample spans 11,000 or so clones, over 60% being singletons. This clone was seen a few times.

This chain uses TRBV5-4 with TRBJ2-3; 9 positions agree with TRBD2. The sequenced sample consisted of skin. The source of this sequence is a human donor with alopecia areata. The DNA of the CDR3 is TGTGCCAGCAGCTTGGGCGGGGGGGCGTATGATACGCAGTATTTT. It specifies CASSLGGGAYDTQYF.